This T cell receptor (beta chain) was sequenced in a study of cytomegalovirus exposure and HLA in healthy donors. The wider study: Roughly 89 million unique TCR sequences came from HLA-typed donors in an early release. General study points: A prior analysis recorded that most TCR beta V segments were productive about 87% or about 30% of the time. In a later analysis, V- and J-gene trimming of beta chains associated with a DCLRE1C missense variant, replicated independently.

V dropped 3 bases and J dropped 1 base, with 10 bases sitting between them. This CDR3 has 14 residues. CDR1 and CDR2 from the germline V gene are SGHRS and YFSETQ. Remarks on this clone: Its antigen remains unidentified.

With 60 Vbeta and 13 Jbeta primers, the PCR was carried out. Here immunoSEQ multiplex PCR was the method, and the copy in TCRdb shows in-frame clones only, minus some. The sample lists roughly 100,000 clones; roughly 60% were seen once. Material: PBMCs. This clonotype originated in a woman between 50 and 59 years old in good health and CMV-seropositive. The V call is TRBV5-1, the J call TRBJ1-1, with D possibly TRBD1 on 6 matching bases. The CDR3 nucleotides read TGCGCCAGCAGCTCCGGACAGTCGAACACTGAAGCTTTCTTT. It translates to CASSSGQSNTEAFF.